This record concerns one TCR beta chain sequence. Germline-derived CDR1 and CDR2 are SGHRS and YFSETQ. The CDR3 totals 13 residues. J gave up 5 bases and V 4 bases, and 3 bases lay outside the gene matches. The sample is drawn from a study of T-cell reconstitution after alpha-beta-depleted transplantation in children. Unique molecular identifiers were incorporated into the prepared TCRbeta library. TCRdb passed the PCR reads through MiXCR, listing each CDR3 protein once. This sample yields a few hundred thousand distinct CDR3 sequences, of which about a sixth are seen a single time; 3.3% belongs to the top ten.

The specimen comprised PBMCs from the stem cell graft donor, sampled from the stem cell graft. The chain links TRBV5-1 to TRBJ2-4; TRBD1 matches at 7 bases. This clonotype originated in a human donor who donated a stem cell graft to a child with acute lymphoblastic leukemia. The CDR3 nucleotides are TGCGCCAGCAGCCGGGACAGACAAAACATTCAGTACTTC. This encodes CASSRDRQNIQYF.